This TCR beta chain was documented in a study of beta chain features in type 1 diabetes. Across the study: The patient and healthy donor groups were comparable for age, gender and cell yields.

On average, the one heparinised blood draw given by each donor was about 116 mL. Expressed TCRB transcripts were sequenced, since all the RNA that had been isolated was reverse transcribed. TCRdb's table, derived via immunoSEQ multiplex PCR, lists solely in-frame clones and lacks some. The table shows 860,000 or so clones, with roughly 15% occurring only once. The clonotype originates from a woman younger than 35 in good health. What was sequenced was naive CD4+ T cells from blood.

The CDR3 is CASSLSSLGFF. CDR3 nucleotides: TGTGCCAGCAGTCTCAGTTCCCTGGGGTTCTTC. The chain uses TRBV2 and TRBJ2-1, with D hard to call. V was pared by 5 bases and J by 15 bases, with 14 bases between. In germline, CDR1 is SNHLY, CDR2 FYNNEI. This CDR3 is built from 11 residues.